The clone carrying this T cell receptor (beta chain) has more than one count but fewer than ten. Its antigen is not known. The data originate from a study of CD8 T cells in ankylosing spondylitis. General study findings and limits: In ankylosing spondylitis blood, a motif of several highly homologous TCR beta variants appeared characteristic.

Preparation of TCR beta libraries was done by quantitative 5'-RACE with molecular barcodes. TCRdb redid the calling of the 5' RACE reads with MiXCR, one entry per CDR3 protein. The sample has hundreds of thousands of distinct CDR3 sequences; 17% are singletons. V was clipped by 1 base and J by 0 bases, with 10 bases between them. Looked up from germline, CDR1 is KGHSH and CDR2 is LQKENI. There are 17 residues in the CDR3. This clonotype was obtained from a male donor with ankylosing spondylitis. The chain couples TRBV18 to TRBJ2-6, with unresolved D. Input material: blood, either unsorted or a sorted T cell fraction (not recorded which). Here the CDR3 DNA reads TGTGCCAGCTCACCACGTCAGGTTTTCTCTGGGGCCAACGTCCTGACTTTC. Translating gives CASSPRQVFSGANVLTF.